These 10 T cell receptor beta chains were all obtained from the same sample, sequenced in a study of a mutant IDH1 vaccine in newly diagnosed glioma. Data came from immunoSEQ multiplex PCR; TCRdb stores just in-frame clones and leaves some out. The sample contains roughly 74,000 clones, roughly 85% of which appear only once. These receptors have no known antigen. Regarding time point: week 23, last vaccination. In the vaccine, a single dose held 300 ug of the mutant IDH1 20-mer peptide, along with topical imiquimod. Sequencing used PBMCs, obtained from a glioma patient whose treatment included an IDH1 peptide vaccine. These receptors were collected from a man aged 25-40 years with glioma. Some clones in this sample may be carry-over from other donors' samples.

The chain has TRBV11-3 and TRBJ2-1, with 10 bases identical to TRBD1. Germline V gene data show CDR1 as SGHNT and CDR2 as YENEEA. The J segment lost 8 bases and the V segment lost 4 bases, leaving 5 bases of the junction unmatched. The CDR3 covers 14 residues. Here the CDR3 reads CASSSGTGVHEQFF. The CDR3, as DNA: TGTGCCAGCAGCTCCGGGACAGGGGTGCATGAGCAGTTCTTC.

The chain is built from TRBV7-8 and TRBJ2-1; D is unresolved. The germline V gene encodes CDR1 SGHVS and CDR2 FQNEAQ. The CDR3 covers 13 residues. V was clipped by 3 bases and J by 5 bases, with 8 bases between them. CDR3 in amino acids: CASSFSANNEQFF. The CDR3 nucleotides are TGTGCCAGCAGCTTCTCAGCTAACAATGAGCAGTTCTTC.

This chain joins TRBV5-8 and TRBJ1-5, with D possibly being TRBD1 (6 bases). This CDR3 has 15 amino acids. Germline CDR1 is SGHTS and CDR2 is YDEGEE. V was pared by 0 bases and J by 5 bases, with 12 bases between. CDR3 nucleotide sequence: TGTGCCAGCAGCTTGGGGGACACGACTTATCAGCCCCAGCATTTT. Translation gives CASSLGDTTYQPQHF.

CDR3 sequence (DNA): TGTGCCAGCAGCTTCCAGGGTTTGGACACCATATATTTT. Translating gives CASSFQGLDTIYF. The chain links TRBV5-4 to TRBJ1-3; TRBD1 might be the D (5 bases). The CDR3 spans 13 residues. Germline assignment: CDR1 SGHNT and CDR2 YYREEE (reference sequence). Deletions cut 2 bases from V and 8 bases from J, with 11 bases between.

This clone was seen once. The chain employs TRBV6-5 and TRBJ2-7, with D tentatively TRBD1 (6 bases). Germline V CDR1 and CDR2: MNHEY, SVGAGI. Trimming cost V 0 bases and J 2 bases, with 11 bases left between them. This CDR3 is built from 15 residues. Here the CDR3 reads CASSYSGHWAYEQYF. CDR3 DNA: TGTGCCAGCAGTTACTCGGGACACTGGGCCTACGAGCAGTACTTC.

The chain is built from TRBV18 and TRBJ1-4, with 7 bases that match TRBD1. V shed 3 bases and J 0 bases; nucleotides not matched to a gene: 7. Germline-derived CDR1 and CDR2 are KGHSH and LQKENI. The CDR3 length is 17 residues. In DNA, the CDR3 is TGTGCCAGCTCACCTATCCAGGGGGGAACAACTAATGAAAAACTGTTTTTT. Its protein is CASSPIQGGTTNEKLFF.

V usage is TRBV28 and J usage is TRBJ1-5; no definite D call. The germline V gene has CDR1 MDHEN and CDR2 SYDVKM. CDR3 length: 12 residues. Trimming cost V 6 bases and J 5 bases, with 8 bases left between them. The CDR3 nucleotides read TGTGCCAGCAGATGGGGAGATCAGCCCCAGCATTTT. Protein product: CASRWGDQPQHF.

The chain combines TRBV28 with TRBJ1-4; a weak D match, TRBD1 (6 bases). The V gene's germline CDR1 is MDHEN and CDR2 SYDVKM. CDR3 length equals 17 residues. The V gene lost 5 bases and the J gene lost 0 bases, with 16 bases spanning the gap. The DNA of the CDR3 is TGTGCCAGCAGTCGCCGATGGGACACCACAACTAATGAAAAACTGTTTTTT. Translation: CASSRRWDTTTNEKLFF.

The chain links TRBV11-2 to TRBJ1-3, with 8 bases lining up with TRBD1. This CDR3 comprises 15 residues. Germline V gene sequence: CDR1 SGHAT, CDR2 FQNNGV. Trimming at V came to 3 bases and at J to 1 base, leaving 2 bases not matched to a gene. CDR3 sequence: CASSFRQGSGNTIYF. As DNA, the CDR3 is TGTGCCAGCAGCTTCAGACAGGGGTCTGGAAACACCATATATTTT.

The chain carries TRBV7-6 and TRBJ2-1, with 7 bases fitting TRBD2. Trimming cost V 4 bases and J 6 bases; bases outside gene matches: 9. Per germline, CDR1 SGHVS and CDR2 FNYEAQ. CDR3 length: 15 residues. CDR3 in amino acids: CASSSTLGGGNEQFF. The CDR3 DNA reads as TGTGCCAGCAGCTCGACTCTCGGCGGGGGCAATGAGCAGTTCTTC. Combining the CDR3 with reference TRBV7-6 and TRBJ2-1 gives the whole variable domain GAGVSQSPRYKVTKRGQDVALRCDPISGHVSLYWYRQALGQGPEFLTYFNYEAQQDKSGLPNDRFSAERPEGSISTLTIQRTEQRDSAMYRCASSSTLGGGNEQFFGPGTRLTVL.